This record concerns one T cell receptor (beta chain) sequence. This sample is drawn from a study of blood T cell repertoires in COVID-19. The wider study: Some COVID-19 samples were acute and others convalescent; all came from the United States, Italy and Spain.

Original processing notes: Amplification from reference gene primers served as the basis for estimated nucleated cell counts. TCRdb's table, derived via immunoSEQ multiplex PCR, lists solely in-frame clones and lacks some. The DNA was the basis for D and trimming; V, J and clone size are from that table. Counted here are under 150,000 clones, approximately 91% occurring once; the ten biggest clones make up more than 7%. The TCR sequence derives from a woman in her 70s who had recovered from COVID-19. The material sequenced was peripheral blood.

The CDR3 here is CAISEGQGGYEQYF. CDR3 coding DNA: TGTGCCATCAGTGAGGGACAGGGTGGGTACGAGCAGTACTTC. The chain uses TRBV10-3 and TRBJ2-7; 8 nucleotides agree with TRBD1. This CDR3 region has 14 residues. The germline CDR1 and CDR2 sequences are ENHRY and SYGVKD. Trimming cost V 2 bases and J 4 bases; bases outside gene matches: 4.